This passage covers 15 T cell receptor beta chains from one sample sequenced in a study of cytomegalovirus exposure and HLA in healthy donors. In the PCR, 60 Vbeta and 13 Jbeta primers were used. Using immunoSEQ multiplex PCR, the repertoire was profiled, and TCRdb retains in-frame clones only, with some absent. Here the sample table reports about 55,000 clones. The sequencing sample was made of PBMCs. The receptor source for this set is a man in his fifties or sixties in good health and CMV-seropositive.

The gene calls are TRBV6-1 and TRBJ1-5; unclear D gene. The CDR3 runs to 15 residues. V gave up 3 bases and J gave up 5 bases, with 14 bases separating them. The germline CDR1 and CDR2 sequences are MNHNS and SASEGT. CDR3 loop: CASSDILREDQPQHF. The CDR3 nucleotides are TGTGCCAGCAGTGACATTTTACGGGAGGATCAGCCCCAGCATTTT.

V and J are TRBV6-5 and TRBJ2-7, with 9 bases aligning to TRBD1. The CDR3 extends over 15 amino acids. The V segment lost 8 bases and the J segment 2 bases; nucleotides outside the gene matches: 10. In germline, CDR1 is MNHEY, CDR2 SVGAGI. Here the CDR3 DNA reads TGTGCCAGCGGCTACTCGGGACAGGGCACCTACGAGCAGTACTTC. This gives the protein CASGYSGQGTYEQYF.

The chain combines TRBV5-1 with TRBJ2-1, with D maybe TRBD1 (6 bases). V lost 4 bases, J lost 7 bases, and 15 bases lay in between. CDR1 and CDR2 (germline): SGHRS, YFSETQ. CDR3 length: 14 amino acids. The CDR3 here is CASSLGQTHNEQFF. The CDR3 coding sequence is TGCGCCAGCAGCCTTGGACAGACCCATAATGAGCAGTTCTTC.

This chain connects TRBV6-4 to TRBJ2-3; TRBD2 matches at 8 bases. V shed 5 bases and J 6 bases; nucleotides not matched to a gene: 10. Germline CDR1 is MRHNA and CDR2 is SNTAGT. The CDR3 extends over 15 amino acids. The CDR3 DNA sequence: TGTGCCAGCAGTTCGCAGACTAGCGCCTCCGATACGCAGTATTTT. Translating it yields CASSSQTSASDTQYF.

This chain connects TRBV7-3 to TRBJ2-3; no reliable D call. The CDR3 length is 13 residues. Per the germline V gene, CDR1 is SGHTA and CDR2 is FQGTGA. V lost 4 bases, J lost 6 bases, and 11 bases lay in between. DNA of the CDR3: TGTGCCAGCAGCTCCCAAACCAGGGATACGCAGTATTTT. It encodes CASSSQTRDTQYF.

This chain's CDR3 is CAISDVRSNQPQHF. In DNA, the CDR3 is TGTGCCATCAGTGACGTGCGAAGCAATCAGCCCCAGCATTTT. The chain couples TRBV10-3 to TRBJ1-5; no clear D. The ends were cut back, 3 bases at V and 1 base at J, with 7 bases in the middle. The germline CDR1 and CDR2 sequences are ENHRY and SYGVKD. The CDR3 has 14 amino acids.

The chain employs TRBV13 and TRBJ2-7; 8 bases are a match to TRBD2. The CDR3 contains 15 residues. Looked up from germline, CDR1 is PRHDT and CDR2 is FYEKMQ (reference sequence). The V gene end was trimmed by 4 bases and the J gene end by 3 bases; junction bases not matched to a gene: 8. DNA of the CDR3: TGTGCCAGCAGCTATCATAGCGGGGCTAACTACGAGCAGTACTTC. Translated: CASSYHSGANYEQYF.

The rearrangement links TRBV5-1 to TRBJ1-5; D might be TRBD1 (6 bases). Per the germline V gene, CDR1 is SGHRS and CDR2 is YFSETQ. The ends were cut back, 2 bases at V and 3 bases at J, with 12 bases in the middle. The CDR3 consists of 15 residues. The CDR3: CASSLGTPNNQPQHF. In DNA form, the CDR3 reads TGCGCCAGCAGCTTAGGGACACCTAACAATCAGCCCCAGCATTTT.

The chain combines TRBV7-2 with TRBJ2-7; 7 positions match TRBD2. Per the germline V gene, CDR1 is SGHTA and CDR2 is FQGNSA. J gave up 7 bases and V 5 bases, and 14 bases lay outside the gene matches. The CDR3 length is 15 residues. The CDR3, as DNA: TGTGCCAGCAGCCCCGGGGCTAGCGGCCCGCGAGAGCAGTACTTC. Protein product: CASSPGASGPREQYF.

This chain links TRBV19 with TRBJ1-1, with 7 positions matching TRBD1. The V segment lost 6 bases and the J segment 2 bases; nucleotides outside the gene matches: 9. Germline CDR1 LNHDA, CDR2 SQIVND (reference sequence). The CDR3 runs to 15 residues. The CDR3, as DNA: TGTGCCAGTAGGGTGACAGGGCTCGGTAACACTGAAGCTTTCTTT. Protein product: CASRVTGLGNTEAFF.

J is TRBJ2-1 and V is TRBV9; 10 bases match TRBD2. This CDR3 is built from 19 residues. V dropped 0 bases and J dropped 0; count of bases not matched to a gene: 9. Germline V gene sequence: CDR1 SGDLS, CDR2 YYNGEE. Here the CDR3 reads CASSVGLAGGLRSYNEQFF. The CDR3 DNA reads as TGTGCCAGCAGCGTAGGGTTAGCGGGGGGCTTACGCTCCTACAATGAGCAGTTCTTC. Together with reference TRBV9 and TRBJ2-1, the CDR3 gives the full variable domain: DSGVTQTPKHLITATGQRVTLRCSPRSGDLSVYWYQQSLDQGLQFLIQYYNGEERAKGNILERFSAQQFPDLHSELNLSSLELGDSALYFCASSVGLAGGLRSYNEQFFGPGTRLTVL.

J is TRBJ2-1 and V is TRBV18; 11 bases align to TRBD2. From germline, CDR1 is KGHSH and CDR2 LQKENI. After removal of 1 base from V and 4 bases from J, the junction contained 9 bases not matched to a gene. This CDR3 contains 18 residues. CDR3 region: CASSPQPLAGGPYNEQFF. CDR3 DNA: TGTGCCAGCTCACCACAACCTTTAGCGGGAGGGCCTTACAATGAGCAGTTCTTC.

The V and J genes are TRBV27 and TRBJ2-6; D remains ambiguous. V lost 8 bases and J 0 bases, leaving 8 bases between the germline ends. CDR1 is MNHEY, CDR2 SMNVEV, per germline (reference sequence). The CDR3 runs to 14 residues. The CDR3 reads CASGRLSGANVLTF. The CDR3 nucleotides are TGTGCCAGCGGCCGACTCTCTGGGGCCAACGTCCTGACTTTC. Together with reference TRBV27 and TRBJ2-6, the CDR3 gives the full variable domain: EAQVTQNPRYLITVTGKKLTVTCSQNMNHEYMSWYRQDPGLGLRQIYYSMNVEVTDKGDVPEGYKVSRKEKRNFPLILESPSPNQTSLYFCASGRLSGANVLTFGAGSRLTVL.

The chain combines TRBV6-6 with TRBJ1-2; the match to TRBD1 covers 8 bases. V was pared by 5 bases and J by 7 bases, with 9 bases of the junction left unmatched. Germline V gives CDR1 MNHNY, CDR2 SVGAGI (reference sequence). The CDR3 has 14 amino acids. The CDR3 sequence is CASSPGQALTGYTF. The DNA for the CDR3 is TGTGCCAGCAGTCCGGGACAGGCCCTCACTGGCTACACCTTC.

The chain has TRBV7-6 and TRBJ2-7; maybe TRBD2 (5 bases). Germline CDR1 reads SGHVS; CDR2 reads FNYEAQ. CDR3 size: 12 residues. V lost 5 bases and J lost 3, with 8 bases in between. In DNA form, the CDR3 reads TGTGCCAGCAGCCCGGGGAGCTACGAGCAGTACTTC. It specifies CASSPGSYEQYF.